A selection of T cell receptor beta chains follows, all from one sample in a study of lymphopenia after photon versus proton radiotherapy. Data came from immunoSEQ multiplex PCR; TCRdb stores just in-frame clones and leaves some out. This table holds about 160,000 clones, roughly nine tenths found once. Specimen: peripheral blood, collected from a patient treated with photon-based radiotherapy. The receptors come from a middle-aged man with gastric cancer. The CDR3 runs from the conserved cysteine through the conserved F or W. A D gene is named only where the DNA matches it firmly. A row's size may be missing; if present it is once, few, many or a size class.

TRBD1	TRBV6-5	.	TRBJ1-5	TGTGCCAGCAGCCGGGGGGGGACAGCCAATCAGCCCCAGCATTTT	CASSRGGTANQPQHF
.	TRBV28	.	TRBJ1-2	TGTGCCAGCAGCACCGGACACCTTGGCTACACCTTC	CASSTGHLGYTF
.	TRBV4-1	.	TRBJ1-1	TGCGCCAGCAGCCTCATGAGGGCCAGGACTGAAGCTTTCTTT	CASSLMRARTEAFF
TRBD2	TRBV2	.	TRBJ2-2	TGTGCCAGCGTCGGGACTAGCGGGGAGCTGTTTTTT	CASVGTSGELFF
.	TRBV5-6	.	TRBJ1-2	TGTGCCAGCAGCTTACCTAACTATGGCTACACCTTC	CASSLPNYGYTF
.	TRBV21-1	.	TRBJ1-3	TGTGCCAGCAGCAAGGGGAAAGGACTGATCACTGGAAACACCATATATTTT	CASSKGKGLITGNTIYF
.	TRBV6-5	.	TRBJ2-3	TGTGCCAGCAGAAAGAGCACAGATACGCAGTATTTT	CASRKSTDTQYF
.	TRBV5-6	.	TRBJ1-3	TGTGCCAGCAGCTATGGCGGGGGTACTGGAAACACCATATATTTT	CASSYGGGTGNTIYF
.	TRBV29-1	once	TRBJ2-1	TGCAGCGTTGCCCGCAGGCTTTCCTACAATGAGCAGTTCTTC	CSVARRLSYNEQFF
TRBD2	TRBV9	.	TRBJ2-2	TGTGCCAGCAGCGAAGGGACTAGCGGGAGGGGGCTGTTTTTT	CASSEGTSGRGLFF
.	TRBV5-8	.	TRBJ1-5	TGTGCCAGCAGTCCGCTAGGAGGTAGCAATCAGCCCCAGCATTTT	CASSPLGGSNQPQHF
TRBD1	TRBV7-9	.	TRBJ2-2	TGTGCCAGCAGCTTAGGGGACAGGAACACCGGGGAGCTGTTTTTT	CASSLGDRNTGELFF
.	TRBV7-8	.	TRBJ2-7	TGTGCCAGCAGCTTTAGGGGGGGAGCGGAACCCTCCTACGAGCAGTACTTC	CASSFRGGAEPSYEQYF
TRBD1	TRBV28	.	TRBJ1-2	TGTGCCATCTACGACAGGGCTAACTATGGCTACACCTTC	CAIYDRANYGYTF
TRBD2	TRBV6-4	.	TRBJ2-3	TGTGCCAGCAGTGACTCGCCAGCGGGGGCAGATACGCAGTATTTT	CASSDSPAGADTQYF
TRBD1	TRBV7-9	once	TRBJ1-2	TGTGCCAGCAGCTTGACAGGGGCAAACTATGGCTACACCTTC	CASSLTGANYGYTF
.	TRBV4-1	.	TRBJ2-1	TGCGCCAGCAGCCAAGTTGAGGGCGGCTTCGGATACAATGAGCAGTTCTTC	CASSQVEGGFGYNEQFF
TRBD2	TRBV4-2	.	TRBJ2-4	TGTGCCAGCAGCCAAGATCGGCTAGCGGGAGGGAACATTCAGTACTTC	CASSQDRLAGGNIQYF
TRBD2	TRBV4-2	.	TRBJ2-7	TGTGCCAGCAGCCAAACTTCGAGCGGGGGACTCGGGTCCTACGAGCAGTACTTC	CASSQTSSGGLGSYEQYF
.	TRBV7-9	.	TRBJ1-1	TGTGCCAGCAGCTTAGGGGAGAACACTGAAGCTTTCTTT	CASSLGENTEAFF
TRBD2	TRBV5-5	.	TRBJ2-5	TGTGCCAGCAGCTTGTCCCTAGCGGGAGGGAGAGGAGAGACCCAGTACTTC	CASSLSLAGGRGETQYF
.	TRBV21-1	.	TRBJ1-5	.	CASSPVGQGSNQPQHF
.	TRBV5-8	.	TRBJ2-7	TGTGCCAGCAGCTTGCTTTACCTGGGGTCCGAGCAGTACTTC	CASSLLYLGSEQYF
TRBD2	TRBV5-4	.	TRBJ2-7	TGTGCCAGCAGCCTCAGCGCTAGCGGGAGCGTCGAGCAGTACTTC	CASSLSASGSVEQYF
.	TRBV11-3	.	TRBJ2-3	TGTGCCAGCAGCTTAACGGGAGATACGCAGTATTTT	CASSLTGDTQYF
TRBD1	TRBV15	.	TRBJ1-1	TGTGCCACCAGCAGGAGGTCGACAGGGAGGGCTATGAACACTGAAGCTTTCTTT	CATSRRSTGRAMNTEAFF
.	TRBV2	.	TRBJ1-2	TGTGCCAGCAACCCGGGACGGAACTATGGCTACACCTTC	CASNPGRNYGYTF
TRBD1	TRBV11-1	.	TRBJ2-7	TGTGCCAGCAACCGGGACAGGGGGAACGAGCAGTACTTC	CASNRDRGNEQYF
.	TRBV6-6	.	TRBJ2-5	TGTGCCAGCAGTTCCCAAGTTCAAGAGACCCAGTACTTC	CASSSQVQETQYF
.	TRBV6-6	.	TRBJ2-5	TGTGCCAGCAGCTCTTCTGGGGAGACCCAGTACTTC	CASSSSGETQYF
TRBD1	TRBV28	.	TRBJ1-1	TGTGCCAGCAGTCCGTCGACAGGGGGGAACACTGAAGCTTTCTTT	CASSPSTGGNTEAFF
.	TRBV19	.	TRBJ1-5	TGTGCCAGTAGAGCAGTGCGGTATATAAGCAATCAGCCCCAGCATTTT	CASRAVRYISNQPQHF
.	TRBV28	.	TRBJ2-7	TGTGCCAGCACCCCTGCTATGGACCCCTACGAGCAGTACTTC	CASTPAMDPYEQYF
TRBD2	TRBV5-4	.	TRBJ2-3	TGTGCCAGCAGCCCACGGACTAGCGGGCCTCTCACAGATACGCAGTATTTT	CASSPRTSGPLTDTQYF
TRBD2	TRBV6-5	.	TRBJ2-2	TGTGCCAGCAGACTACTAGCGGGGGAGCTGTTTTTT	CASRLLAGELFF
TRBD2	TRBV4-3	.	TRBJ2-1	TGCGCCAGCAGCCAGGGACTAGCGGTTAATGAGCAGTTCTTC	CASSQGLAVNEQFF
.	TRBV18	.	TRBJ2-6	TGTGCCAGCTCACCACTAGGGGCCAGCTCTGGGGCCAACGTCCTGACTTTC	CASSPLGASSGANVLTF
.	TRBV7-2	.	TRBJ2-1	TGTGCCAGCAGCCTGGCTCGCAATGAGCAGTTCTTC	CASSLARNEQFF
TRBD2	TRBV5-1	.	TRBJ2-1	TGCGCCAGCAGCTTGCTCCACCATAGCGGGAGGGCCCACAATGAGCAGTTCTTC	CASSLLHHSGRAHNEQFF
TRBD2	TRBV7-2	.	TRBJ2-1	TGTGCCAGCAGCTTAATTCTAGCGGGTGCCTACAATGAGCAGTTCTTC	CASSLILAGAYNEQFF
.	TRBV28	.	TRBJ2-7	TGTGCCAGCATGAACAACCCCTACGAGCAGTACTTC	CASMNNPYEQYF
TRBD2	TRBV6-5	.	TRBJ2-2	TGTGCCAGCACCTCCAGCGGGCGGGGGACCGGGGAGCTGTTTTTT	CASTSSGRGTGELFF
TRBD2	TRBV18	.	TRBJ2-6	TGTGCCAGCTCACCCTTGGGGACTAGCGGTAGCCGGGGGGCCAACGTCCTGACTTTC	CASSPLGTSGSRGANVLTF
.	TRBV5-1	.	TRBJ1-2	TGCGCCAGCAGCTTTGACGACGCGGACTATGGCTACACCTTC	CASSFDDADYGYTF
TRBD2	TRBV9	.	TRBJ2-5	TGTGCCAGCAGCGTAAGGGCTAGCGGGGTTCAAGAGACCCAGTACTTC	CASSVRASGVQETQYF
.	TRBV4-2	.	TRBJ1-5	TGTGCCAGCAGCAAGTCCGGGGACGTCGATCAGCCCCAGCATTTT	CASSKSGDVDQPQHF
.	TRBV29-1	.	TRBJ1-4	TGCAGCGCCTCACAGGGAGCGGGTGAAAAACTGTTTTTT	CSASQGAGEKLFF
.	TRBV7-9	.	TRBJ2-3	TGTGCCAGCAGCTCTTTGGGTACAGATACGCAGTATTTT	CASSSLGTDTQYF
.	TRBV14	.	TRBJ2-3	TGTGCCAGCAGCGACGGGAGAAGAGATACGCAGTATTTT	CASSDGRRDTQYF
.	TRBV27	.	TRBJ2-1	TGTGCCAGCAGTTTGGGGGGGGCGCGAAATGAGCAGTTCTTC	CASSLGGARNEQFF
TRBD1	TRBV28	.	TRBJ2-7	TGTGCCAGCAGTCCCGCTATCGGACAGGGGGCGATCTACGAGCAGTACTTC	CASSPAIGQGAIYEQYF
TRBD2	TRBV7-9	.	TRBJ2-3	TGTGCCAGCACCCCACTAGCGGGAGAAATAGATACGCAGTATTTT	CASTPLAGEIDTQYF
.	TRBV2	.	TRBJ2-3	TGTGCCAGCAGTCGCGGGGCCACAGATACGCAGTATTTT	CASSRGATDTQYF